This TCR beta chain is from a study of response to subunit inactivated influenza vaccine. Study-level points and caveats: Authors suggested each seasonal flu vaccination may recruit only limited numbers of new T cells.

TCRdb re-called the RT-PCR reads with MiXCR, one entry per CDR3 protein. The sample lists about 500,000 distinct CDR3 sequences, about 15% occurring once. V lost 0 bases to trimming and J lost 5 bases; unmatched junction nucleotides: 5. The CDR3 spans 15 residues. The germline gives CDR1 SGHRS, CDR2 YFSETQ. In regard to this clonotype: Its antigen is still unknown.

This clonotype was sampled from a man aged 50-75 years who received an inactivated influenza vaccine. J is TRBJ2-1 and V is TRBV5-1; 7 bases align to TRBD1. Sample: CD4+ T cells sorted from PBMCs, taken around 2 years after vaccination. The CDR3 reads CASSLDRTGHNEQFF. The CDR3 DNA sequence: TGCGCCAGCAGCTTGGATAGGACAGGACACAATGAGCAGTTCTTC.